A single sample is the source of the 24 T cell receptor beta chains below, sequenced in a study of shared clonotypes between healthy human individuals. Some clones are missing from TCRdb's copy, which holds only in-frame ones; the method was immunoSEQ multiplex PCR. The sample shows 550,000 to 800,000 clones, 90% of them seen only once. Input material: memory CD8+ T cells from PBMCs. Subset described: CD45RO+ cells pooled with CCR7-negative TemRA cells. The receptors were sampled from a man between 18 and 35 years old in good health. Some clones in this sample may be carry-over from other donors' samples.

The V gene is TRBV7-9, the J gene TRBJ2-7, with 10 bases matching TRBD1. Germline-derived CDR1 and CDR2 are SEHNR and FQNEAQ (reference sequence). Trimming removed 3 bases from V and 3 bases from J; junction bases left unmatched: 5. The CDR3 spans 15 residues. The CDR3 sequence is CASSFKTGGRYEQYF. CDR3 nucleotides: TGTGCCAGCAGCTTTAAGACAGGGGGCCGCTACGAGCAGTACTTC.

J is TRBJ2-3 and V is TRBV10-2; 9 bases agree with TRBD2. CDR1 and CDR2 from the germline V gene are WSHSY and SAAADI. V dropped 3 bases and J dropped 2; count of bases not matched to a gene: 3. The length of the CDR3 is 15 residues. CDR3: CASSDIAGVTDTQYF. CDR3 nucleotides: TGCGCCAGCAGTGATATAGCGGGAGTCACAGATACGCAGTATTTT.

The chain uses TRBV10-3 and TRBJ1-5; TRBD1 might be the D (5 bases). Between the trimmed V and J ends, which lost 2 bases and 2 bases, there was a span of 10 bases. This CDR3 is 15 amino acids long. The germline V gene encodes CDR1 ENHRY and CDR2 SYGVKD. The CDR3 DNA reads as TGTGCCATCAGTGAGGTGGGGCTCGGCAATCAGCCCCAGCATTTT. Its translation is CAISEVGLGNQPQHF.

The rearrangement joins TRBV12-2 to TRBJ2-7; TRBD2 is the table's D call and was not checked against the DNA. TRBV12-2 is a pseudogene. This CDR3 region has 17 residues. The CDR3 region is CASRLGPGLGEPPEQYF. Written as DNA, the CDR3 is TGTGCAAGTCGCTTAGGCCCCGGTTTGGGAGAACCACCCGAGCAGTACTTC.

This chain connects TRBV7-9 to TRBJ2-5, with TRBD2 as a possible D gene (5 bases). V was cut by 5 bases and J by 1 base, with 14 bases left in between. The CDR3 runs to 15 residues. CDR1 and CDR2 from the germline V gene are SEHNR and FQNEAQ (reference sequence). CDR3 DNA sequence: TGTGCCAGCAGCCAGCGGCGAGGTTCCCAAGAGACCCAGTACTTC. It encodes CASSQRRGSQETQYF.

The CDR3 is CASSGPTVSGANVLTF. The CDR3 DNA reads as TGTGCCAGCAGCGGTCCCACAGTCTCTGGGGCCAACGTCCTGACTTTC. J is TRBJ2-6 and V is TRBV9; D not certain. The CDR3 length is 16 residues. Trimming shortened V by 3 bases and J by 0 bases, and 10 bases separated the two germline ends. Germline V lookup: CDR1 SGDLS, CDR2 YYNGEE.

The chain couples TRBV28 to TRBJ2-3; no clear D. The length of the CDR3 is 13 residues. V was shortened by 3 bases and J by 2 bases, with 6 bases between the two germline ends. Germline V gene data show CDR1 as MDHEN and CDR2 as SYDVKM. Written as DNA, the CDR3 is TGTGCCAGCAGTTTTTACCTCACAGATACGCAGTATTTT. This sequence encodes CASSFYLTDTQYF.

This sequence joins TRBV27 and TRBJ2-7; D gene uncertain. Trimming pared 5 bases from V and 3 bases from J, leaving 14 bases between. The CDR3 covers 14 residues. CDR1 and CDR2 (germline): MNHEY, SMNVEV (reference sequence). The CDR3 DNA reads TGTGCCAGCAGTATTGGAAGGAAGGTCTACGAGCAGTACTTC. Its translation is CASSIGRKVYEQYF.

The V call is TRBV19, the J call TRBJ2-7, with TRBD1 identical over 9 bases. This CDR3 is built from 17 residues. After removal of 4 bases from V and 5 bases from J, the junction contained 15 bases not matched to a gene. Per the germline V gene, CDR1 is LNHDA and CDR2 is SQIVND (reference sequence). This CDR3 is CASSTHLEDRGFHEQYF. The CDR3, as DNA: TGTGCCAGTAGTACACATCTTGAGGACAGGGGTTTCCACGAGCAGTACTTC. Using reference TRBV19 and TRBJ2-7 for the parts outside the CDR3, the full variable domain is DGGITQSPKYLFRKEGQNVTLSCEQNLNHDAMYWYRQDPGQGLRLIYYSQIVNDFQKGDIAEGYSVSREKKESFPLTVTSAQKNPTAFYLCASSTHLEDRGFHEQYFGPGTRLTVT.

The chain employs TRBV23-1 and TRBJ1-2, with D perhaps TRBD1 (6 bases). TRBV23-1 qualifies as an ORF whose function is uncertain. V dropped 0 bases and J dropped 3 bases, with 11 bases sitting between them. This CDR3 has 15 amino acids. CDR3 amino acids: CASSQSVEGDYGYTF. Here the CDR3 DNA reads TGCGCCAGCAGTCAATCGGTGGAGGGGGACTATGGCTACACCTTC.

The chain uses TRBV30 and TRBJ2-1, with a possible D match to TRBD1 (6 bases). The CDR3 extends over 13 amino acids. V was trimmed by 1 base and J by 3 bases, leaving 7 bases between them. The germline V gene encodes CDR1 GTSNPN and CDR2 SVGIG (reference sequence). The CDR3 spells CAWSGGLYNEQFF. The DNA for the CDR3 is TGTGCCTGGAGTGGGGGGCTCTACAATGAGCAGTTCTTC.

The V gene is TRBV15, the J gene TRBJ2-5; either TRBD1 or TRBD2 may fit D (6 bases each). V lost 5 bases to trimming and J lost 5 bases, with 18 bases between them. The CDR3 is 15 residues long. Germline V gene sequence: CDR1 LNHNV, CDR2 YYDKDF (reference sequence). The CDR3 nucleotides are TGTGCCACCAGCGGACTACAGGGAGGCTGGGAGACCCAGTACTTC. As protein: CATSGLQGGWETQYF.

V is TRBV19 and J is TRBJ2-7; 9 bases map to TRBD2. Trimming removed 2 bases from V and 2 bases from J; junction bases left unmatched: 4. Germline V gene lookup returns CDR1 LNHDA and CDR2 SQIVND (reference sequence). This CDR3 is 15 amino acids long. The DNA for the CDR3 is TGTGCCAGTAGTATACTAGCGGGACTAACCTACGAGCAGTACTTC. Residues: CASSILAGLTYEQYF. Full variable domain (missing parts from reference TRBV19 and TRBJ2-7): DGGITQSPKYLFRKEGQNVTLSCEQNLNHDAMYWYRQDPGQGLRLIYYSQIVNDFQKGDIAEGYSVSREKKESFPLTVTSAQKNPTAFYLCASSILAGLTYEQYFGPGTRLTVT.

Only one count was recorded for this clone. The rearrangement links TRBV27 to TRBJ2-1; D is ambiguous. There are 13 residues in the CDR3. Trimming stripped 5 bases from V and 8 bases from J, with 13 bases between. Germline lookup yields CDR1 MNHEY and CDR2 SMNVEV (reference sequence). The chain's CDR3 is CASSAETWHEQFF. The CDR3 DNA reads TGTGCCAGCAGTGCCGAGACCTGGCATGAGCAGTTCTTC.

CDR3 bases: TGTGCCAGTAGTATCCATGTCACGGGTTCCTACGAGCAGTACTTC. Its protein is CASSIHVTGSYEQYF. This sequence joins TRBV19 and TRBJ2-7; D uncertain. The CDR3 sequence is 15 residues long. Germline V gene lookup returns CDR1 LNHDA and CDR2 SQIVND (reference sequence). The V end lost 3 bases, the J end lost 1 base, and 13 bases lay between the germline ends.

V and J are TRBV6-1 and TRBJ2-7, with a tentative D call TRBD1 (5 bases). V gave up 1 base and J gave up 2 bases, with 18 bases separating them. The CDR3 runs 17 residues. Germline CDR1 and CDR2: MNHNS and SASEGT. CDR3 region: CASSEEMSAGPAYEQYF. The DNA of the CDR3 is TGTGCCAGCAGTGAAGAAATGTCGGCAGGGCCTGCCTACGAGCAGTACTTC.

The chain recombines TRBV6-5 with TRBJ2-2, with D hard to call. CDR1 MNHEY and CDR2 SVGAGI come from the germline V gene. Trimming cost V 6 bases and J 1 base, with 0 bases left between them. The CDR3 is made up of 11 amino acids. The CDR3 reads CASRNTGELFF. The CDR3 bases are TGTGCCAGCAGGAACACCGGGGAGCTGTTTTTT.

This sequence joins TRBV29-1 and TRBJ2-2; D unclear. CDR1 is SQVTM, CDR2 ANQGSEA, per germline. The CDR3 is 13 residues long. The V end lost 2 bases, the J end lost 6 bases, and 10 bases lay between the germline ends. The CDR3 reads CSVEWSSPGELFF. The CDR3 nucleotides read TGCAGCGTTGAATGGAGTTCTCCCGGGGAGCTGTTTTTT.

V and J are TRBV30 and TRBJ1-1; weak D call: TRBD1 (5 bases). Per the germline V gene, CDR1 is GTSNPN and CDR2 is SVGIG (reference sequence). This CDR3 is built from 16 residues. V was clipped by 1 base and J by 0 bases, with 15 bases between them. CDR3 protein: CAWSAYNRGLNTEAFF. The CDR3 region has the DNA TGTGCCTGGAGTGCCTACAACCGGGGCTTGAACACTGAAGCTTTCTTT.

The CDR3 coding sequence is TGTGCCAGCAGCGTAGCGTTCGGGACGGCTAACTATGGCTACACCTTC. The encoded protein is CASSVAFGTANYGYTF. The rearrangement joins TRBV9 to TRBJ1-2, with D perhaps TRBD1 (5 bases). Germline assignment: CDR1 SGDLS and CDR2 YYNGEE. Trimming cost V 0 bases and J 0 bases, with 12 bases left between them. There are 16 residues in the CDR3.

The sample holds many counts of this clone. The gene calls are TRBV28 and TRBJ2-7; no clear D. The germline V gene encodes CDR1 MDHEN and CDR2 SYDVKM. The V and J ends lost 4 bases and 2 bases respectively, with 12 bases between them. CDR3 length: 14 amino acids. CDR3 loop: CASSSRPNPYEQYF. The CDR3 DNA sequence: TGTGCCAGCAGTTCACGCCCTAACCCCTACGAGCAGTACTTC.

The gene calls are TRBV7-9 and TRBJ2-2, with D perhaps matching TRBD1 (7 bases). Per germline, CDR1 SEHNR and CDR2 FQNEAQ (reference sequence). The CDR3 has 16 residues. V was pared by 3 bases and J by 6 bases, with 17 bases between. The chain's CDR3 is CASSFRQGWGAGELFF. CDR3 coding DNA: TGTGCCAGCAGCTTTCGACAGGGCTGGGGGGCCGGGGAGCTGTTTTTT.

The chain combines TRBV9 with TRBJ2-2; D is perhaps TRBD2 (6 bases). Per the germline V gene, CDR1 is SGDLS and CDR2 is YYNGEE. Trimming took off 0 bases at V and 7 bases at J, with 13 bases between the two ends. The length of the CDR3 is 15 residues. CDR3 sequence reads: CASSVADNGGGELFF. The CDR3 DNA follows: TGTGCCAGCAGCGTAGCGGACAACGGGGGCGGGGAGCTGTTTTTT.

The chain is built from TRBV11-3 and TRBJ1-3; D gene unclear. CDR1 and CDR2 (germline): SGHNT, YENEEA. V lost 5 bases and J lost 0, with 8 bases in between. CDR3 length equals 14 residues. The CDR3 loop is CASSDPYSGNTIYF. In nucleotides, the CDR3 is TGTGCCAGCAGCGACCCATACTCTGGAAACACCATATATTTT.